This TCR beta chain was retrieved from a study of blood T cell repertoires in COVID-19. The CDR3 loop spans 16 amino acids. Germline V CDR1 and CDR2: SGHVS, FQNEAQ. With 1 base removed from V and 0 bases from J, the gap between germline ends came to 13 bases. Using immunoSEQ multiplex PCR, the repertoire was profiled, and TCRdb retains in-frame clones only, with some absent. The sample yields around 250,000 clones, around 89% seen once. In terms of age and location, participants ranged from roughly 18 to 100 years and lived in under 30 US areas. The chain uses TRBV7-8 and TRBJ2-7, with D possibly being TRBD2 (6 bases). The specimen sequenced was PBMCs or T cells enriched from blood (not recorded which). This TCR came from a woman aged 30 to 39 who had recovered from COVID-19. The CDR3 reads CASSLEGGGLSYEQYF. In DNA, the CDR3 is TGTGCCAGCAGCTTAGAGGGTGGGGGACTCTCCTACGAGCAGTACTTC. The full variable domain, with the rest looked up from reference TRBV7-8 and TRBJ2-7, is GAGVSQSPRYKVAKRGQDVALRCDPISGHVSLFWYQQALGQGPEFLTYFQNEAQLDKSGLPSDRFFAERPEGSVSTLKIQRTQQEDSAVYLCASSLEGGGLSYEQYFGPGTRLTVT.